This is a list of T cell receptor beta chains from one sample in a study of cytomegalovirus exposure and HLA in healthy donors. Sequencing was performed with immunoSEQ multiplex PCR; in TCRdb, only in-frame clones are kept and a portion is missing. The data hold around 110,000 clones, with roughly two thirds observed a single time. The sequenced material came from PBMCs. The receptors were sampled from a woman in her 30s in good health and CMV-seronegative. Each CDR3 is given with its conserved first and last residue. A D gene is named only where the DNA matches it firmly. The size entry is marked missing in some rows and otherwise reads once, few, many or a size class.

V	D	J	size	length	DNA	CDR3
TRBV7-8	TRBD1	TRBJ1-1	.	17	TGTGCCAGCAGCTCGCGGGACAGGGGTTTCATGAATACTGAAGCTTTCTTT	CASSSRDRGFMNTEAFF
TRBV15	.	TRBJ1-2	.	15	TGTGCCACCAGCAGAGGGGGCTCCTCTAACTATGGCTACACCTTC	CATSRGGSSNYGYTF
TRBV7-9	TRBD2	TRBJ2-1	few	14	TGTGCCAGCTGTCCGGGGGGGCGATACAATGAGCAGTTCTTC	CASCPGGRYNEQFF
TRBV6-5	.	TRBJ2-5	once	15	TGTGCCAGCAAGACCCTCGGAGCCACCCAAGAGACCCAGTACTTC	CASKTLGATQETQYF
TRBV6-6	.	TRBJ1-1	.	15	TGTGCCAGCAGTTACTTGGTCGGCGGGAGGACTGAAGCTTTCTTT	CASSYLVGGRTEAFF
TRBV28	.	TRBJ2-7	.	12	TGTGCCAGCAGTTTATCAGGGTTGGAGCAGTACTTC	CASSLSGLEQYF
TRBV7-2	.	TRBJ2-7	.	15	TGTGCCAGCAGCCGAGTTCAGGGAGGCTCCTACGAGCAGTACTTC	CASSRVQGGSYEQYF
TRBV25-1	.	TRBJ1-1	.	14	TGTGCCAGCAGTGCCGGGATACTAAACACTGAAGCTTTCTTT	CASSAGILNTEAFF
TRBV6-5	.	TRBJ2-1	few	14	TGTGCCAGCAGGCCCCCCGGAGGAATAAATGAGCAGTTCTTC	CASRPPGGINEQFF
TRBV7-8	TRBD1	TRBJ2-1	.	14	TGTGCCAGCAGTGGACAGGGGGCTGAGTATGAGCAGTTCTTC	CASSGQGAEYEQFF
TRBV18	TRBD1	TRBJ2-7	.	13	TGTGCCAGCTCTAGGCAGGGGGAGTACGAGCAGTACTTC	CASSRQGEYEQYF
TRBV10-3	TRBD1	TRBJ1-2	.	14	TGTGCCATCAGTGAGGCAACAGGGGGTGACGGCTACACCTTC	CAISEATGGDGYTF
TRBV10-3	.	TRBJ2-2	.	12	TGTGCCATCGGCGGTAACACCGGGGAGCTGTTTTTT	CAIGGNTGELFF
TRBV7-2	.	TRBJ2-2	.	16	TGTGCCAGCAGCTTAGTATTTCAGTCGAACACCGGGGAGCTGTTTTTT	CASSLVFQSNTGELFF
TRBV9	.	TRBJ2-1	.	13	TGTGCCAGCAGCGTAGATTCAGGCTTGGAGCAGTTCTTC	CASSVDSGLEQFF
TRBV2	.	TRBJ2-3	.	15	TGTGCCAGCAGTCCAAACAGTCTTAGCACAGATACGCAGTATTTT	CASSPNSLSTDTQYF
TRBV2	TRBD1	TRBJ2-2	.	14	TGTGCCAGCAACCCGACAGGGGGCACCGGGGAGCTGTTTTTT	CASNPTGGTGELFF
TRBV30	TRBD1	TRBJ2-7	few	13	TGTGCCTGGAGGGACAGGGGCTCCTACGAGCAGTACTTC	CAWRDRGSYEQYF
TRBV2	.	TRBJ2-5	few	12	TGTGCCAGCAAGCTAGATGGGGAGACCCAGTACTTC	CASKLDGETQYF
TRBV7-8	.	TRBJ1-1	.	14	TGTGCCAGCAGCTTAGCGCAAGGGGGCACTGAAGCTTTCTTT	CASSLAQGGTEAFF
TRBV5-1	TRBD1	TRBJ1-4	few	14	TGCGCCAGCAGCTTCCAGGGGGCTGACGAAAAACTGTTTTTT	CASSFQGADEKLFF
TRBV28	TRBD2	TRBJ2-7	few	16	TGTGCCAGCAGTACCCGACTAGGGACTAGCGCCTACGAGCAGTACTTC	CASSTRLGTSAYEQYF
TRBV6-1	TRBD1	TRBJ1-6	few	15	TGTGCCAGCAGTGAAGGGACAGGGGGTAATTCACCCCTCCACTTT	CASSEGTGGNSPLHF
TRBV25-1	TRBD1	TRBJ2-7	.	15	TGTGCCAGCAGTTGGGCCGGGACAGGGGACTACGAGCAGTACTTC	CASSWAGTGDYEQYF
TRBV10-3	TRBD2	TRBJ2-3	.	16	TGTGCCATCAGTGACAAGTTGGCTAGCGGGAGTAATACGCAGTATTTT	CAISDKLASGSNTQYF
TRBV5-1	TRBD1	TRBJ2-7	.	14	TGCGCCAGCAGCTTGGCAGGGGGCGCCTACGAGCAGTACTTC	CASSLAGGAYEQYF
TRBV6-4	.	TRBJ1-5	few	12	TGTGCCAGCAGTGAGGGGAGTCAGCCCCAGCATTTT	CASSEGSQPQHF
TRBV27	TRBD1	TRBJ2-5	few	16	TGTGCCAGCAGTTTAATATGGACAGGGCAGGGAGAGACCCAGTACTTC	CASSLIWTGQGETQYF
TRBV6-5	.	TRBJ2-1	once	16	TGTGCCAGCAGTTACTCGGACAGTGTAACCTACAATGAGCAGTTCTTC	CASSYSDSVTYNEQFF
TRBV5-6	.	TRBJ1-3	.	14	TGTGCCAGCAGCTTGGACAGCTCTGGAAACACCATATATTTT	CASSLDSSGNTIYF
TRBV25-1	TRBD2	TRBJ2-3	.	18	TGTGCCAGCGGGCCATCTAGCGGGAGTTGGGTAAGGACAGATACGCAGTATTTT	CASGPSSGSWVRTDTQYF
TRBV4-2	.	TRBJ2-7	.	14	TGTGCCAGCAGCCAAGATCCGGAGTTCCACGAGCAGTACTTC	CASSQDPEFHEQYF
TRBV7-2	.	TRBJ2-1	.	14	TGTGCCAGCAGCTTAGTCAACGGTCTTAATGAGCAGTTCTTC	CASSLVNGLNEQFF
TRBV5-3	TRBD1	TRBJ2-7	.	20	TGTGCCAGAAGCGCCGGACAGGGATTAAGATCGGTGGCAAGCTCCTACGAGCAGTACTTC	CARSAGQGLRSVASSYEQYF
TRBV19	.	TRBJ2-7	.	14	TGTGCCAGTAGTGCCACAAGGGGGTCCACCGAGCAGTACTTC	CASSATRGSTEQYF
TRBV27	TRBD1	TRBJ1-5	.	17	TGTGCCAGCATCGGATCCCGGGACAGGTACGGCAATCAGCCCCAGCATTTT	CASIGSRDRYGNQPQHF
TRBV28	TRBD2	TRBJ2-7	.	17	TGTGCCAGCGGTCCCCCTCCTAGCGGGAGAGGTGGATACGAGCAGTACTTC	CASGPPPSGRGGYEQYF
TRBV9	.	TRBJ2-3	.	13	TGTGCCAGCAGCGCCGGGATCACAGATACGCAGTATTTT	CASSAGITDTQYF
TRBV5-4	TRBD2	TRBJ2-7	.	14	TGTGCCAGCAACGATCCTAGCGGGAGTAACGAGCAGTACTTC	CASNDPSGSNEQYF
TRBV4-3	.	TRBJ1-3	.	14	TGCGCCAGCAGCCAAGTTCACACTGGAAACACCATATATTTT	CASSQVHTGNTIYF
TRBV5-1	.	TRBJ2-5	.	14	TGCGCCAGCAGCGTTGGACACTTACAAGAGACCCAGTACTTC	CASSVGHLQETQYF
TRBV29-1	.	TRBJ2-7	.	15	TGCAGCGTGGCCGCAGGGGCAGGGAGCTCCTACGAGCAGTACTTC	CSVAAGAGSSYEQYF
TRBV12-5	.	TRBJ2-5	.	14	TGTGCTAGTGGTTTGGTATCTAGGCCAGGGGAGCAGTACTTC	CASGLVSRPGEQYF
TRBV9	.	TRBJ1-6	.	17	TGTGCCAGCAGCGTAGCGACAGGTCCTCCAAATAATTCACCCCTCCACTTT	CASSVATGPPNNSPLHF
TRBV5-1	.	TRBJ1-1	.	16	TGCGCCAGCAGCTCTGGGGGCCAGGCACAGGTCACTGAAGCTTTCTTT	CASSSGGQAQVTEAFF
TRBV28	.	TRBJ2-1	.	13	TGTGCCAGCAGTTCGTCTCCCCGCAATGAGCAGTTCTTC	CASSSSPRNEQFF
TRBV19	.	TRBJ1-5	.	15	TGTGCCAGTAGTATATACAGAAATAGCAATCAGCCCCAGCATTTT	CASSIYRNSNQPQHF
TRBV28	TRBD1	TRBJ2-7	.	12	TGTGCCACCTCCGGACAGGGTTACGAGCAGTACTTC	CATSGQGYEQYF
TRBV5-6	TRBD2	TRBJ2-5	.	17	TGTGCCAGCAGCACAGCCTTCCTAGCGGGAGGGAAGGAGACCCAGTACTTC	CASSTAFLAGGKETQYF
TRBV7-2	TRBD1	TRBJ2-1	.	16	TGTGCCAGCAGCTATAAACGGGACAGCCCCTACAATGAGCAGTTCTTC	CASSYKRDSPYNEQFF
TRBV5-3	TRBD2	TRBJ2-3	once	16	TGTGCCAGAGTCCTGGACGGGAGGCCGAGCACAGATACGCAGTATTTT	CARVLDGRPSTDTQYF
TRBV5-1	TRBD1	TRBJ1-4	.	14	TGCGCCAGCAGTGCCGGGACAGGGGATGAAAAACTGTTTTTT	CASSAGTGDEKLFF
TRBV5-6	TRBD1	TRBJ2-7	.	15	TGTGCCAGCAGCTTGCAGGGGACAGGATGGTACGAGCAGTACTTC	CASSLQGTGWYEQYF
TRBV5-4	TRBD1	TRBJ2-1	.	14	TGTGCCAGCAGCTGGAAAGACAGGGAAAATGAGCAGTTCTTC	CASSWKDRENEQFF